A single sample gave rise to the 12 T cell receptor beta chains below, sequenced in a study of vaccination effects on CD4 cells after COVID-19. Within the ViraFEST assay, antigen-specific CD4+ T cells underwent expansion with viral peptide pools prior to sequencing. Following a roughly eleven-day culture, CD4+ T cells were purified. Vaccine recipients, nucleocapsid antibody negative, had no prior SARS-CoV-2 infection. Assay: immunoSEQ multiplex PCR; the TCRdb copy retains only in-frame clones and omits some. The sample carries roughly 35,000 clones, about 70% recorded once. No cognate antigen is known for these TCRs. The material was CD4+ T cells from PBMCs cultured with HCoV-OC43 spike peptides, obtained before COVID-19 vaccination. Stated subset: HCoV-OC43 spike overlapping peptide pool stimulation. The receptors were gathered from a human donor who received a COVID-19 vaccine.

This clone was seen a few times. This chain joins TRBV19 and TRBJ2-7; 7 bases are shared with TRBD1. In germline, CDR1 is LNHDA, CDR2 SQIVND (reference sequence). Germline trimming cut 1 base from V and 4 bases from J; bases unmatched to any gene: 7. The CDR3 totals 15 residues. This CDR3 is CASSIGDRVAYEQYF. The CDR3 DNA sequence: TGTGCCAGTAGTATAGGTGACAGGGTTGCATACGAGCAGTACTTC.

The chain combines TRBV6-5 with TRBJ2-7, with TRBD1 as a possible D gene (6 bases). CDR1 is MNHEY, CDR2 SVGAGI, per germline. With 5 bases removed from V and 0 bases from J, the gap between germline ends came to 11 bases. CDR3 length equals 14 residues. The CDR3 loop is CASSTDRISYEQYF. The CDR3 region has the DNA TGTGCCAGCAGTACGGACAGAATCTCCTACGAGCAGTACTTC.

This clone was seen once. The genes are TRBV6-5 and TRBJ1-4; TRBD1 agrees at 10 bases. V shed 2 bases, J shed 8 bases, and the junction held 8 bases outside the gene matches. The CDR3 totals 16 residues. From germline, CDR1 is MNHEY and CDR2 SVGAGI. The CDR3 DNA is TGTGCCAGCAGTTACCGGACAGGGGGGGGGAAAGAAAAACTGTTTTTT. This gives the protein CASSYRTGGGKEKLFF.

The chain is built from TRBV6-1 and TRBJ2-7; 7 bases match TRBD2. The CDR3 sequence is 15 residues long. With V trimmed by 1 base and J by 1 base, 4 bases remained unmatched. The germline V gene encodes CDR1 MNHNS and CDR2 SASEGT. The CDR3 bases are TGTGCCAGCAGTGAAGAGGGAGGGGTATCCTACGAGCAGTACTTC. Translated: CASSEEGGVSYEQYF.

Notes on this clone: A single base is all that separates this from a far larger clone, so a read error is likely. Distinct nucleotide sequences in the sample also encode this CDR3. This rearrangement joins TRBV4-1 to TRBJ1-3; possibly TRBD1 for D (5 bases). The ends were cut back, 4 bases at V and 5 bases at J, with 15 bases in the middle. Germline V gives CDR1 MGHRA, CDR2 YSYEKL. The CDR3 is 15 amino acids. CDR3: CASSPDRDPRNTIYF. The DNA for the CDR3 is TGCGCCAGCAGCCCCGATCGGGACCCTAGAAACACCATATATTTT.

The rearrangement joins TRBV5-1 to TRBJ2-1, with 7 bases lining up with TRBD1. The CDR3 has 15 residues. The germline V gene has CDR1 SGHRS and CDR2 YFSETQ. The J segment lost 6 bases and the V segment lost 0 bases, leaving 6 bases of the junction unmatched. The CDR3 DNA reads as TGCGCCAGCAGCTTGGTCCGGGACAGCCCCAATGAGCAGTTCTTC. It encodes CASSLVRDSPNEQFF. The complete variable domain, with remaining parts taken from reference TRBV5-1 and TRBJ2-1, reads KAGVTQTPRYLIKTRGQQVTLSCSPISGHRSVSWYQQTPGQGLQFLFEYFSETQRNKGNFPGRFSGRQFSNSRSEMNVSTLELGDSALYLCASSLVRDSPNEQFFGPGTRLTVL.

The rearrangement joins TRBV29-1 to TRBJ2-7, with 7 bases matching TRBD2. The CDR3 contains 12 residues. Germline-derived CDR1 and CDR2 are SQVTM and ANQGSEA. Trimming cost V 3 bases and J 4 bases; bases outside gene matches: 3. The CDR3 loop reads CSVEMGGYEQYF. The CDR3 coding sequence is TGCAGCGTTGAGATGGGAGGGTACGAGCAGTACTTC.

This sequence joins TRBV10-3 and TRBJ2-7, with TRBD2 identical over 7 bases. Trimming cost V 10 bases and J 0 bases; bases outside gene matches: 9. The CDR3 loop spans 14 amino acids. Per the germline V gene, CDR1 is ENHRY and CDR2 is SYGVKD. The CDR3 is CATAGLLSSYEQYF. CDR3 coding DNA: TGTGCCACCGCGGGACTACTGAGCTCCTACGAGCAGTACTTC.

This clone was seen a few times. This chain connects TRBV5-6 to TRBJ1-3, with D hard to call. Per germline, CDR1 SGHDT and CDR2 YYEEEE. This CDR3 comprises 14 residues. V was pared by 2 bases and J by 1 base, with 7 bases between. This CDR3 reads CASSLQNSGNTIYF. CDR3 nucleotides: TGTGCCAGCAGCTTACAGAATTCTGGAAACACCATATATTTT.

The chain is built from TRBV6-1 and TRBJ1-1; D call uncertain. Trimming removed 2 bases at V and 8 bases at J, with 24 bases between. Germline assignment: CDR1 MNHNS and CDR2 SASEGT. This CDR3 spans 17 amino acids. The CDR3 loop reads CASSESFYRGNSEEAFF. The CDR3 DNA follows: TGTGCCAGCAGTGAATCGTTTTATCGGGGAAACAGCGAAGAAGCTTTCTTT.

This clone came up a few times. V usage is TRBV20-1 and J usage is TRBJ1-3, with 8 bases identical to TRBD1. The trim removed 3 bases at V and 3 bases at J, leaving 4 bases unmatched. CDR3 length equals 14 residues. Germline CDR1 and CDR2: DFQATT and SNEGSKA (reference sequence). The CDR3 is CSASQGAGGNTIYF. CDR3 in DNA: TGCAGTGCTAGTCAGGGGGCTGGTGGAAACACCATATATTTT.

V gene TRBV7-9 combines with J gene TRBJ2-5; 9 bases agree with TRBD2. There are 14 residues in the CDR3. V was clipped by 5 bases and J by 7 bases; unmatched bases: 8. Germline V gives CDR1 SEHNR, CDR2 FQNEAQ (reference sequence). CDR3 nucleotide sequence: TGTGCCAGCAGCCGACCGACTAGCGGCTCGACCCAGTACTTC. Protein: CASSRPTSGSTQYF. Looking up the rest from reference TRBV7-9 and TRBJ2-5 gives the full variable domain: DTGVSQNPRHKITKRGQNVTFRCDPISEHNRLYWYRQTLGQGPEFLTYFQNEAQLEKSRLLSDRFSAERPKGSFSTLEIQRTEQGDSAMYLCASSRPTSGSTQYFGPGTRLLVL.